The next 13 T cell receptor beta chains were all read from a single sample in a study of OX40 agonist ivuxolimab in advanced cancers. The receptor library was made with the immunoSEQ multiplex PCR assay. Not all clones reach the TCRdb copy of this immuneACCESS table, which keeps in-frame sequences only. Checked studies attribute under half of the gap to unresolved V genes and leave the rest unexplained. For this sample the table gives 25,000 to 35,000 clones, of which 80% to 85% were detected only once. Jointly, the top ten make up 15% to 25% of the sample. The specimen was CD4+ or CD8+ T cells sorted from blood, collected in a trial of the OX40 agonist ivuxolimab. These receptors were taken from an adult with an advanced solid tumor such as melanoma, head and neck, liver or kidney cancer.

V is TRBV11-1 and J is TRBJ2-7; possible D gene TRBD2, 5 bases. Per germline, CDR1 SGHAT and CDR2 FQDESV (reference sequence). The V end lost 0 bases, the J end lost 4 bases, and 7 bases lay between the germline ends. The CDR3 has 13 residues. CDR3 bases: TGTGCCAGCAGCTTAGCCTCGGGATACGAGCAGTACTTC. It is translated as CASSLASGYEQYF.

This chain joins TRBV18 and TRBJ2-1; 9 nucleotides line up with TRBD2. The trim removed 5 bases at V and 1 base at J, leaving 6 bases unmatched. The CDR3 length is 16 residues. Germline V gives CDR1 KGHSH, CDR2 LQKENI. The CDR3 bases are TGTGCCAGCTCAGTAAGCGGGAGGACGTCCTACAATGAGCAGTTCTTC. Protein: CASSVSGRTSYNEQFF.

This chain uses TRBV7-9 with TRBJ1-1, with D perhaps TRBD1 (6 bases). Trimming pared 3 bases from V and 11 bases from J, leaving 16 bases between. CDR3 length: 13 residues. Germline V gives CDR1 SEHNR, CDR2 FQNEAQ (reference sequence). This CDR3 is CASSLVGGVGAFF. In DNA, the CDR3 is TGTGCCAGCAGCTTGGTGGGGGGCGTGGGGGCTTTCTTT.

This clone was found once. The genes are TRBV7-8 and TRBJ2-3; 7 bases are a match to TRBD2. The J segment lost 0 bases and the V segment lost 8 bases, leaving 8 bases of the junction unmatched. Germline V lookup: CDR1 SGHVS, CDR2 FQNEAQ. This CDR3 region has 15 residues. The CDR3 spells CASAVLASSTDTQYF. The CDR3 DNA sequence: TGTGCCAGCGCGGTACTAGCGTCTAGCACAGATACGCAGTATTTT.

The chain has TRBV5-6 and TRBJ2-2; tentatively, D is TRBD1 (5 bases). Germline V lookup: CDR1 SGHDT, CDR2 YYEEEE. The V gene lost 1 base and the J gene lost 5 bases, with 6 bases spanning the gap. The length of the CDR3 is 13 residues. The CDR3 DNA reads TGTGCCAGCAGCTTGTCAGGGACCGGGGAGCTGTTTTTT. Protein: CASSLSGTGELFF.

The chain joins TRBV11-2 to TRBJ2-5, with D perhaps matching TRBD2 (7 bases). V lost 4 bases to trimming and J lost 1 base, with 10 bases between them. The length of the CDR3 is 14 residues. Looked up from germline, CDR1 is SGHAT and CDR2 is FQNNGV. The CDR3 DNA sequence: TGTGCCAGCAGCTGGGGGGGCCGCCAAGAGACCCAGTACTTC. This translates into CASSWGGRQETQYF. Full variable domain (remainder filled in from reference TRBV11-2 and TRBJ2-5): EAGVAQSPRYKIIEKRQSVAFWCNPISGHATLYWYQQILGQGPKLLIQFQNNGVVDDSQLPKDRFSAERLKGVDSTLKIQPAKLEDSAVYLCASSWGGRQETQYFGPGTRLLVL.

V usage is TRBV7-9 and J usage is TRBJ2-1; the match to TRBD2 covers 10 bases. Per germline, CDR1 SEHNR and CDR2 FQNEAQ (reference sequence). The trim removed 6 bases at V and 4 bases at J, leaving 9 bases unmatched. The CDR3 has 16 amino acids. The CDR3 region is CASSLLAGSFYNEQFF. CDR3 nucleotides: TGTGCCAGCAGTTTACTAGCGGGAAGTTTTTACAATGAGCAGTTCTTC.

This clone appeared a few times. J is TRBJ1-5 and V is TRBV4-1, with unresolved D. The germline V gene encodes CDR1 MGHRA and CDR2 YSYEKL. Trimming took 1 base from V and 0 from J, leaving 7 bases between them. This CDR3 region has 15 residues. The CDR3 DNA follows: TGCGCCAGCAGCCAAGCGGATTATAGCAATCAGCCCCAGCATTTT. Translating gives CASSQADYSNQPQHF.

This chain links TRBV28 with TRBJ1-5; TRBD1 aligns across 8 bases. CDR1 is MDHEN and CDR2 is SYDVKM in the germline V gene. This CDR3 is built from 14 residues. V shed 4 bases, J shed 7 bases, and the junction held 6 bases outside the gene matches. The CDR3 nucleotides read TGTGCCAGCAGTTCCCGGACAGGGAGGCAGCCCCAGCATTTT. Translating it yields CASSSRTGRQPQHF. Full variable domain (remainder filled in from reference TRBV28 and TRBJ1-5): DVKVTQSSRYLVKRTGEKVFLECVQDMDHENMFWYRQDPGLGLRLIYFSYDVKMKEKGDIPEGYSVSREKKERFSLILESASTNQTSMYLCASSSRTGRQPQHFGDGTRLSIL.

The J gene is TRBJ2-7, the V gene TRBV28, with a tentative D call TRBD1 (5 bases). Germline values: CDR1 MDHEN, CDR2 SYDVKM. Trimming took off 3 bases at V and 1 base at J, with 7 bases between the two ends. The CDR3 length is 13 residues. The CDR3 sequence: CASSFPGSYEQYF. The CDR3 bases are TGTGCCAGCAGTTTCCCAGGGTCCTACGAGCAGTACTTC. The entire variable domain, with the rest obtained from reference TRBV28 and TRBJ2-7, is as follows: DVKVTQSSRYLVKRTGEKVFLECVQDMDHENMFWYRQDPGLGLRLIYFSYDVKMKEKGDIPEGYSVSREKKERFSLILESASTNQTSMYLCASSFPGSYEQYFGPGTRLTVT.

The J gene is TRBJ2-3, the V gene TRBV10-2; 7 positions match TRBD2. Germline CDR1 WSHSY, CDR2 SAAADI. Trimming at V came to 7 bases and at J to 0 bases, leaving 7 bases not matched to a gene. This CDR3 region has 15 residues. CDR3 sequence reads: CASNIAGHSTDTQYF. The CDR3 nucleotides read TGCGCCAGCAACATAGCGGGTCACAGCACAGATACGCAGTATTTT.

This clone has just a few counts. The V gene is TRBV28, the J gene TRBJ2-2; D possibly matches TRBD1 or TRBD2 (5 bases each). Between the trimmed V and J ends, which lost 5 bases and 6 bases, there was a span of 19 bases. The CDR3 spans 16 residues. CDR1 is MDHEN, CDR2 SYDVKM, per germline. For the CDR3, the DNA is TGTGCCAGCAGTCCTACCGGGACGGACGGATCCGGGGAGCTGTTTTTT. Its translation is CASSPTGTDGSGELFF.

The chain carries TRBV7-9 and TRBJ1-2, with unresolved D. The length of the CDR3 is 16 residues. The germline CDR1 and CDR2 sequences are SEHNR and FQNEAQ (reference sequence). Trimming removed 2 bases at V and 4 bases at J, with 17 bases between. The CDR3 nucleotides read TGTGCCAGCAGCTTAATCGGGGTAGCGATGGGCTATGGCTACACCTTC. Amino acids: CASSLIGVAMGYGYTF.